The subject of this entry is one TCR beta chain. The data originate from a study of blood T cell repertoires in COVID-19. As for the study in general: PBMCs, B-cell-depleted T cells, or T cells were the source of the cDNA or gDNA that made up the material.

The data were produced by immunoSEQ multiplex PCR, yet TCRdb's version contains in-frame clones alone and is incomplete. The sample carries 120,000 or so clones, 75% to 85% recorded once. The receptor was derived from a woman aged 60-75 years with acute or convalescent COVID-19. The sample consisted of peripheral blood.

As DNA, the CDR3 is TGTGCCATCAGGGAGACAGGGATGGGATATAATTCACCCCTCCACTTT. This encodes CAIRETGMGYNSPLHF. The J gene is TRBJ1-6, the V gene TRBV10-3; TRBD1 agrees at 7 bases. The CDR3 has 16 amino acids. Germline lookup yields CDR1 ENHRY and CDR2 SYGVKD. Trimming cost V 6 bases and J 4 bases; bases outside gene matches: 9.